The 28 T cell receptor beta chains below all came from one sample that was sequenced in a study of cytomegalovirus exposure and HLA in healthy donors. This PCR relied on a set of 60 Vbeta primers and 13 Jbeta primers. Assay: immunoSEQ multiplex PCR; the TCRdb copy retains only in-frame clones and omits some. The sample comprises under 250,000 clones, over 75% of which are singletons, and around 0.44% rests with the top ten. The sequencing sample was made of PBMCs. The receptors originated from a boy aged 5-17 years in good health and CMV-seronegative.

The rearrangement links TRBV15 to TRBJ1-1; 10 nucleotides line up with TRBD1. The V gene end was trimmed by 3 bases and the J gene end by 5 bases; junction bases not matched to a gene: 6. Germline assignment: CDR1 LNHNV and CDR2 YYDKDF (reference sequence). This CDR3 is built from 15 residues. The CDR3 is CATSSWDRGGTEAFF. The CDR3 nucleotides read TGTGCCACCAGCAGTTGGGACAGGGGAGGAACTGAAGCTTTCTTT.

J is TRBJ2-3 and V is TRBV4-1; tentative D call: TRBD2 (6 bases). Germline assignment: CDR1 MGHRA and CDR2 YSYEKL. There are 17 residues in the CDR3. Deletions cut 1 base from V and 2 bases from J, with 16 bases between. CDR3 nucleotides: TGCGCCAGCAGCCAAGCTATCTTTCGGGACTTCACAGATACGCAGTATTTT. The encoded protein is CASSQAIFRDFTDTQYF.

The chain uses TRBV18 and TRBJ2-3, with 10 bases aligning to TRBD2. The length of the CDR3 is 14 residues. The trim removed 7 bases at V and 6 bases at J, leaving 7 bases unmatched. Germline CDR1 reads KGHSH; CDR2 reads LQKENI. CDR3 loop: CASFRASGSDTQYF. The CDR3, as DNA: TGTGCCAGCTTCCGCGCTAGCGGGAGCGATACGCAGTATTTT.

To note about this clone: A read error is likely, as this CDR3 ends without the conserved phenylalanine or tryptophan. The CDR3 protein is CASSLEPARGVTEAFL. In DNA, the CDR3 is TGTGCCAGCAGCTTGGAGCCCGCCAGGGGAGTGACTGAAGCTTTCCTT. The V call is TRBV5-6, the J call TRBJ1-1; D possibly corresponds to TRBD1 (6 bases). CDR3 length equals 16 residues. Trimming took 0 bases from V and 5 from J, leaving 17 bases between them. Germline-derived CDR1 and CDR2 are SGHDT and YYEEEE.

This clone appeared once. This rearrangement joins TRBV10-3 to TRBJ1-1; D is undetermined. The V end lost 6 bases, the J end lost 2 bases, and 22 bases lay between the germline ends. CDR1 and CDR2 from the germline V gene are ENHRY and SYGVKD. CDR3 length equals 17 residues. The CDR3 coding sequence is TGTGCCATCAGGGCCTTTAGCGGGTTGACGGGCAACACTGAAGCTTTCTTT. Its protein product is CAIRAFSGLTGNTEAFF.

The rearrangement links TRBV10-1 to TRBJ2-3; 11 bases fit TRBD1. V was clipped by 3 bases and J by 3 bases; unmatched bases: 5. The CDR3 extends over 16 amino acids. Looked up from germline, CDR1 is WNHNN and CDR2 is SYGVQD (reference sequence). CDR3 protein: CASSEGDRGFTDTQYF. The CDR3 bases are TGCGCCAGCAGTGAAGGGGACAGGGGGTTTACAGATACGCAGTATTTT.

The CDR3 nucleotides are TGTGCCAGCAGCCCTCTTCCCGGGACTAACTACAATGAGCAGTTCTTC. The encoded protein is CASSPLPGTNYNEQFF. The V call is TRBV7-6, the J call TRBJ2-1, with 7 bases that match TRBD2. Germline V CDR1 and CDR2: SGHVS, FNYEAQ. The length of the CDR3 is 16 residues. V was clipped by 5 bases and J by 3 bases; unmatched bases: 10.

The chain is built from TRBV18 and TRBJ1-5; 9 bases map to TRBD1. CDR1 is KGHSH, CDR2 LQKENI, per germline. V was pared by 5 bases and J by 3 bases, with 8 bases of the junction left unmatched. This CDR3 spans 16 amino acids. CDR3 bases: TGTGCCAGCTCATCTACCTACAGGGGGCCCAATCAGCCCCAGCATTTT. It specifies CASSSTYRGPNQPQHF.

The rearrangement joins TRBV6-5 to TRBJ2-7; D possibly corresponds to TRBD1 (7 bases). CDR1 and CDR2 from the germline V gene are MNHEY and SVGAGI. CDR3 length: 14 residues. Trimming took 7 bases from V and 1 from J, leaving 14 bases between them. DNA of the CDR3: TGTGCCAGCACCCGGCAGGGGGGTTCCTACGAGCAGTACTTC. It translates to CASTRQGGSYEQYF.

This rearrangement joins TRBV4-2 to TRBJ2-5, with 10 nucleotides matching TRBD2. Germline V gene sequence: CDR1 LGHNA, CDR2 YNFKEQ. Trimming took 6 bases from V and 3 from J; bases not matched to a gene: 10. The CDR3 covers 16 residues. The CDR3 loop is CASRGGRLAGEETQYF. The CDR3 DNA sequence: TGTGCCAGCAGAGGGGGAAGGCTAGCGGGAGAAGAGACCCAGTACTTC.

This chain links TRBV9 with TRBJ2-4, with D perhaps matching TRBD1 (5 bases). Trimming cost V 0 bases and J 2 bases, with 18 bases left between them. Per germline, CDR1 SGDLS and CDR2 YYNGEE. The CDR3 is 18 residues long. CDR3 residues: CASSVVGWQGVSKNIQYF. DNA of the CDR3: TGTGCCAGCAGCGTAGTTGGGTGGCAGGGTGTGTCCAAAAACATTCAGTACTTC.

The rearrangement joins TRBV7-9 to TRBJ1-2, with D perhaps matching TRBD1 (5 bases). Trimming cost V 5 bases and J 11 bases, with 15 bases left between them. The CDR3 spans 12 residues. Germline V gene lookup returns CDR1 SEHNR and CDR2 FQNEAQ (reference sequence). The CDR3 nucleotides read TGTGCCAGCAGCCCCGGGGGAAACAGATACACCTTC. This sequence encodes CASSPGGNRYTF. Full variable domain (missing parts from reference TRBV7-9 and TRBJ1-2): DTGVSQNPRHKITKRGQNVTFRCDPISEHNRLYWYRQTLGQGPEFLTYFQNEAQLEKSRLLSDRFSAERPKGSFSTLEIQRTEQGDSAMYLCASSPGGNRYTFGSGTRLTVV.

V gene TRBV5-1 combines with J gene TRBJ1-2; TRBD1 matches at 8 bases. V lost 4 bases to trimming and J lost 8 bases; unmatched junction nucleotides: 4. Germline V lookup: CDR1 SGHRS, CDR2 YFSETQ. This CDR3 region has 12 residues. CDR3 loop: CASSAGGEGYTF. CDR3 in DNA: TGCGCCAGCAGCGCAGGGGGCGAAGGCTACACCTTC. Full variable domain (missing parts from reference TRBV5-1 and TRBJ1-2): KAGVTQTPRYLIKTRGQQVTLSCSPISGHRSVSWYQQTPGQGLQFLFEYFSETQRNKGNFPGRFSGRQFSNSRSEMNVSTLELGDSALYLCASSAGGEGYTFGSGTRLTVV.

The CDR3 loop is CASRVQETYEQYF. The CDR3 DNA is TGCGCCAGCAGGGTACAGGAGACCTACGAGCAGTACTTC. The genes are TRBV5-1 and TRBJ2-7; D may be TRBD1 (5 bases). The V end was cut by 5 bases, the J end by 2 bases, with 11 bases between. Per the germline V gene, CDR1 is SGHRS and CDR2 is YFSETQ. The CDR3 runs 13 residues.

The chain links TRBV7-8 to TRBJ2-1, with D perhaps matching TRBD2 (6 bases). Germline V gene sequence: CDR1 SGHVS, CDR2 FQNEAQ. The CDR3 covers 12 residues. V lost 5 bases and J 12 bases, leaving 14 bases between the germline ends. The CDR3 DNA follows: TGTGCCAGCAGCCCGCGGCGGGACCGGCAGTTCTTC. This encodes CASSPRRDRQFF.

This clone has more than one count but fewer than ten. V gene TRBV6-6 combines with J gene TRBJ2-5, with 9 bases matching TRBD2. The CDR3 loop spans 15 amino acids. Germline V gene lookup returns CDR1 MNHNY and CDR2 SVGAGI (reference sequence). V was pared by 6 bases and J by 0 bases, with 5 bases of the junction left unmatched. CDR3 nucleotides: TGTGCCAGCAGCCTTAGCGGGAGTTACCAAGAGACCCAGTACTTC. This codes for CASSLSGSYQETQYF.

The V call is TRBV29-1, the J call TRBJ2-7; TRBD1 matches at 11 bases. Germline CDR1 SQVTM, CDR2 ANQGSEA. This CDR3 spans 14 amino acids. V shed 7 bases and J 3 bases; nucleotides not matched to a gene: 8. The CDR3 spells CSAGGDRGVYEQYF. The CDR3 bases are TGCAGCGCCGGGGGGGACAGGGGGGTCTACGAGCAGTACTTC.

This sequence joins TRBV6-1 and TRBJ1-1; D ambiguous. Trimming shortened V by 5 bases and J by 2 bases, and 12 bases separated the two germline ends. The length of the CDR3 is 14 residues. The germline V gene has CDR1 MNHNS and CDR2 SASEGT. DNA of the CDR3: TGTGCCAGCAGTTGGGGAGGGCTTAACACTGAAGCTTTCTTT. Translating gives CASSWGGLNTEAFF.

This chain uses TRBV10-1 with TRBJ2-1, with 10 bases that match TRBD2. This CDR3 region has 15 residues. The V and J ends lost 5 bases and 4 bases, in that order; junction bases with no gene match: 5. CDR1 and CDR2 (germline): WNHNN, SYGVQD (reference sequence). CDR3 amino acids: CASSHQTSGYNEQFF. The CDR3 nucleotides are TGCGCCAGCAGTCACCAGACTAGCGGGTACAATGAGCAGTTCTTC.

The count of this clone is one. J is TRBJ2-4 and V is TRBV11-2, with a weak D call TRBD2 (6 bases). The CDR3 is 15 amino acids. The germline V gene encodes CDR1 SGHAT and CDR2 FQNNGV. V gave up 0 bases and J gave up 7 bases, with 13 bases separating them. CDR3 region: CASSLDPGAGNIQYF. The CDR3 coding sequence is TGTGCCAGCAGCTTAGATCCGGGAGCTGGGAACATTCAGTACTTC.

This clone was recorded a few times. The J gene is TRBJ2-2, the V gene TRBV19; 7 nucleotides match TRBD1. Germline CDR1 and CDR2: LNHDA and SQIVND (reference sequence). With 3 bases clipped from V and 6 bases from J, the junction kept 1 base outside the gene matches. The CDR3 is made up of 13 amino acids. The CDR3 loop reads CASSMQGAGELFF. Here the CDR3 DNA reads TGTGCCAGTAGTATGCAGGGGGCCGGGGAGCTGTTTTTT.

The rearrangement links TRBV5-1 to TRBJ1-2; tentatively, D is TRBD1 (6 bases). CDR3 length: 14 amino acids. V shed 0 bases and J shed 4 bases, with 10 bases lying between them. Per the germline V gene, CDR1 is SGHRS and CDR2 is YFSETQ. DNA of the CDR3: TGCGCCAGCAGCTTGGGGACAGTTTTCTATGGCTACACCTTC. It translates to CASSLGTVFYGYTF.

This chain connects TRBV30 to TRBJ1-5; D is perhaps TRBD1 (5 bases). V lost 2 bases to trimming and J lost 8 bases, with 10 bases between them. Germline lookup yields CDR1 GTSNPN and CDR2 SVGIG (reference sequence). The length of the CDR3 is 12 residues. CDR3 amino acids: CAWSTTGKPQHF. CDR3 DNA: TGTGCCTGGAGTACAACAGGCAAGCCCCAGCATTTT.

The genes are TRBV27 and TRBJ1-6; 10 bases match TRBD1. The CDR3 is 13 residues long. Germline assignment: CDR1 MNHEY and CDR2 SMNVEV (reference sequence). Trimming removed 9 bases from V and 10 bases from J; junction bases left unmatched: 6. The CDR3 loop reads CASTGTGDSPLHF. CDR3 DNA: TGTGCCAGTACCGGGACAGGGGACTCACCCCTCCACTTT.

The rearrangement joins TRBV7-2 to TRBJ2-3, with 7 positions matching TRBD2. V trimming: 4 bases; J trimming: 2 bases; junction bases outside the gene matches: 3. Germline V gives CDR1 SGHTA, CDR2 FQGNSA. The CDR3 sequence is 14 residues long. This CDR3 reads CASSYSGPTDTQYF. The DNA of the CDR3 is TGTGCCAGCAGCTATAGCGGGCCCACAGATACGCAGTATTTT.

The chain uses TRBV2 and TRBJ1-1; D remains unclear. This CDR3 comprises 13 residues. CDR1 and CDR2 (germline): SNHLY, FYNNEI. V was shortened by 0 bases and J by 7 bases, with 9 bases between the two germline ends. The DNA of the CDR3 is TGTGCCAGCAGTGAAGCGACACCACATGAAGCTTTCTTT. Amino acid sequence: CASSEATPHEAFF.

There are a few counts of this clone. This chain links TRBV4-2 with TRBJ1-4; D unresolved. In germline, CDR1 is LGHNA, CDR2 YNFKEQ. Trimming cost V 2 bases and J 5 bases, with 9 bases left between them. CDR3 length: 14 amino acids. The CDR3 here is CASSQSDLNEKLFF. In nucleotides, the CDR3 is TGTGCCAGCAGCCAAAGTGACTTAAATGAAAAACTGTTTTTT.

The DNA for the CDR3 is TGTGCCAGCAGCTTCTCAGATAGCAATCAGCCCCAGCATTTT. It codes for CASSFSDSNQPQHF. The J gene is TRBJ1-5, the V gene TRBV5-6; D remains unclear. CDR3 length: 14 amino acids. Trimming took off 2 bases at V and 0 bases at J, with 6 bases between the two ends. Germline assignment: CDR1 SGHDT and CDR2 YYEEEE.